This TCR beta chain was sequenced during a study of patients and donors after allogeneic stem cell transplantation. One entry per CDR3 protein results from TCRdb running MiXCR on the RT-PCR reads. Of roughly 190,000 distinct CDR3 sequences in the sample, about 40% were seen once. Trimming took 0 bases from V and 4 from J, leaving 10 bases between them. This CDR3 has 15 amino acids. Germline CDR1 reads SGDLS; CDR2 reads YYNGEE. The sequenced material came from blood, either unsorted or a sorted T cell fraction (not recorded which). The rearrangement uses TRBV9 and TRBJ2-2; D call uncertain. The TCR originated in a human donor who was either an allogeneic HSCT recipient or a stem cell or donor lymphocyte infusion donor (not recorded which). It is not recorded whose cells these are; they may come from a transplant donor. The CDR3 region has the DNA TGTGCCAGCAGCGTAGAAGGCTTGACCACCGGGGAGCTGTTTTTT. Translated, it gives CASSVEGLTTGELFF.